The rows below give T cell receptor beta chains drawn from one sample of a study of T cells after yellow fever vaccination. TCRdb reprocessed the 5' RACE reads with MiXCR, giving one entry per CDR3 protein. The repertoire includes about 160,000 distinct CDR3 sequences, 9.3% of them detected once, and roughly 33% sits in the top ten. Here the sequenced sample was CD8+ T cells sorted from PBMCs, taken 45 days after the yellow fever booster vaccination. The receptors were gathered from a man between 18 and 35 years old who received the YFV17D yellow fever vaccine. CDR3s include the opening cysteine and the closing phenylalanine or tryptophan. Each record gives: clone size, J gene, V gene, D gene, CDR3 protein, CDR3 DNA. A D gene is named only where the DNA matches it firmly. Not every row has a clone size; where given, it reads once, few, many or a size class.

size: few
J: TRBJ2-7
V: TRBV6-5
D: TRBD2
CDR3: CASSLTGGPYEQYF
DNA: TGTGCCAGCAGTTTAACGGGGGGGCCCTACGAGCAGTACTTC

size: few
J: TRBJ1-5
V: TRBV4-3
D: -
CDR3: CASSQERDYSNQPQHF
DNA: TGCGCCAGCAGCCAAGAAAGGGACTATAGCAATCAGCCCCAGCATTTT

size: -
J: TRBJ2-5
V: TRBV15
D: TRBD2
CDR3: CATSRPTSGGARQETQYF
DNA: TGTGCCACCAGCAGACCTACTAGCGGGGGGGCAAGGCAAGAGACCCAGTACTTC

size: -
J: TRBJ2-5
V: TRBV4-1
D: -
CDR3: CASSQDQNLVRETQYF
DNA: TGCGCCAGCAGCCAAGATCAGAACCTGGTACGAGAGACCCAGTACTTC

size: few
J: TRBJ2-1
V: TRBV7-2
D: -
CDR3: CASSPALSHEQFF
DNA: TGTGCCAGCAGCCCTGCCCTGAGCCATGAGCAGTTCTTC

size: -
J: TRBJ1-1
V: TRBV20-1
D: -
CDR3: CSVGSAAGTEAFF
DNA: TGCAGTGTGGGCTCTGCGGCGGGGACTGAAGCTTTCTTT

size: few
J: TRBJ2-7
V: TRBV3-2
D: -
CDR3: CASSSPGGVTYEQYF
DNA: TGTGCCAGCAGCTCCCCGGGGGGTGTTACCTACGAGCAGTACTTC

size: -
J: TRBJ2-4
V: TRBV7-6
D: TRBD1
CDR3: CASSSGTGIQYF
DNA: TGTGCCAGCAGCTCGGGGACAGGCATTCAGTACTTC

size: -
J: TRBJ1-4
V: TRBV4-1
D: -
CDR3: CASSQGEGKLFF
DNA: TGCGCCAGCAGCCAAGGTGAGGGAAAACTGTTTTTT

size: many
J: TRBJ2-5
V: TRBV7-9
D: -
CDR3: CASSPAAGGETQYF
DNA: TGTGCCAGCAGCCCAGCCGCCGGAGGGGAGACCCAGTACTTC

size: once
J: TRBJ2-1
V: TRBV25-1
D: -
CDR3: CASSAGLYEQFF
DNA: TGTGCCAGCAGTGCAGGGTTGTATGAGCAGTTCTTC